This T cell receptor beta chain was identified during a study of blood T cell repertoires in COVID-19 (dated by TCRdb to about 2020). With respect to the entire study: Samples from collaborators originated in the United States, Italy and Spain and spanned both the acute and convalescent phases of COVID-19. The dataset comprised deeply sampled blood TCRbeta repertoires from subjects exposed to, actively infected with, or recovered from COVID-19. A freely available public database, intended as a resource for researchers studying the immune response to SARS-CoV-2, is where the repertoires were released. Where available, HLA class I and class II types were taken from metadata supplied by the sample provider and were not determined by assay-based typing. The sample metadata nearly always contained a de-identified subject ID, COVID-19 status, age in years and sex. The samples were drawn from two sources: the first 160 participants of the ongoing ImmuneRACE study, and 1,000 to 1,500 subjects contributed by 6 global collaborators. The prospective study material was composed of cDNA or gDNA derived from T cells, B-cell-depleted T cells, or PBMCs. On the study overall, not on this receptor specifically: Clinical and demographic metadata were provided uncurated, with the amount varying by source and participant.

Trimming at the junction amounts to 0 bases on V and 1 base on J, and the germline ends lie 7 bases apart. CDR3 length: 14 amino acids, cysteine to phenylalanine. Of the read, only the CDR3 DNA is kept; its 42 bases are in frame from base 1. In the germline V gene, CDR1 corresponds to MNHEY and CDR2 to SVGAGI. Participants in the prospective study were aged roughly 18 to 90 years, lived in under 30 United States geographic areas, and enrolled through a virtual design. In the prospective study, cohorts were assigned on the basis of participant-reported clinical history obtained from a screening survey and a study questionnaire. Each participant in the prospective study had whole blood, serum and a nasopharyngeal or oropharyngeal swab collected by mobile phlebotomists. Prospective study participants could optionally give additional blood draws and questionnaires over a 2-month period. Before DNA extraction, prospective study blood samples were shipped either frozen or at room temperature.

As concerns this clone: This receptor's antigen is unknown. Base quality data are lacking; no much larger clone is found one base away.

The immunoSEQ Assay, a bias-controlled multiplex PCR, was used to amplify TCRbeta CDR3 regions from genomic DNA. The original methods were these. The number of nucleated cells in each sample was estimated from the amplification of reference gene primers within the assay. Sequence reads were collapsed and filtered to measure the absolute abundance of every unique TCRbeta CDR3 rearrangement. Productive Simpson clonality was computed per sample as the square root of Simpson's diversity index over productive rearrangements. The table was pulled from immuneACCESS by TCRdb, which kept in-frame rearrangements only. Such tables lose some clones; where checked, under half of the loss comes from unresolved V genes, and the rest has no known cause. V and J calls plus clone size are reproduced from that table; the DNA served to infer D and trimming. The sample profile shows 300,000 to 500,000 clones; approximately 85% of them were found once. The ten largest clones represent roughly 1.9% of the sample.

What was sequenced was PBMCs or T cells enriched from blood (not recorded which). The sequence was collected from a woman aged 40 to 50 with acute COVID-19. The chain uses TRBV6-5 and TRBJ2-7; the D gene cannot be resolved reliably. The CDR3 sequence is CASSYSAGSYEQYF. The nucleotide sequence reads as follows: TGTGCCAGCAGTTACTCGGCAGGATCCTACGAGCAGTACTTC.